This T cell receptor (beta chain) was found in a study of shared clonotypes between healthy human individuals. Profiling relied on immunoSEQ multiplex PCR, and the TCRdb table lists in-frame clones only, not all of them. Of approximately 1,500,000 clones listed, around 97% are singletons. The sequenced sample was naive CD4+ T cells sorted from blood. Described subset: CD45RA+ positively selected. This clonotype was sampled from a man aged 25-45 years in good health.

The CDR3 protein is CASSFPGQPEKLFF. Here the CDR3 DNA reads TGTGCCAGCAGTTTTCCGGGACAACCCGAAAAACTGTTTTTT. The rearrangement uses TRBV28 and TRBJ1-4, with D perhaps TRBD1 (6 bases). Germline V gene sequence: CDR1 MDHEN, CDR2 SYDVKM. Between the trimmed V and J ends, which lost 3 bases and 8 bases, there was a span of 13 bases. The CDR3 has 14 amino acids.